This entry features one T cell receptor (beta chain) sequence. Antigen unknown. The record originates from a study of T cell repertoires in cytomegalovirus infection. Study in general: Recently identified HLA-C-restricted CMV epitopes were among the peptides used. Study results and limitations: Ex vivo, HLA-C-restricted CMV-specific TCR beta clonotypes prevailed over the rest of the response.

TCRdb re-called the reads with MiXCR, one entry per CDR3 protein. The sample lists roughly 70,000 distinct CDR3 sequences; approximately 20% were seen once. CDR1 is SGHVS and CDR2 is FNYEAQ in the germline V gene. Germline trimming cut 4 bases from V and 4 bases from J; bases unmatched to any gene: 4. The CDR3 consists of 14 residues. This TCR derives from a human donor in good health (CMV status not recorded). Some clones in this sample may be carry-over from other donors' samples. The J gene is TRBJ2-1, the V gene TRBV7-6, with 7 bases fitting TRBD2. The sequencing used CD8+ T cells from cultured PBMCs, collected from culture after CMV antigen stimulation. CDR3 bases: TGTGCCAGCAGCTCCCGCGGGGGATACAATGAGCAGTTCTTC. Translating it yields CASSSRGGYNEQFF.